This T cell receptor beta chain was recovered during a study of blood T cell repertoires in COVID-19. Overall study: PBMCs, B-cell-depleted T cells, or T cells provided the cDNA or gDNA that made up the material.

Germline V lookup: CDR1 SGHVS, CDR2 FQNEAQ. The length of the CDR3 is 15 residues. Between the trimmed V and J ends, which lost 1 base and 2 bases, there was a span of 12 bases. Libraries were prepared by immunoSEQ multiplex PCR; TCRdb keeps only in-frame clonotypes and omits some of them. Found here are approximately 220,000 clones, around 84% of them singletons; the top ten hold 2.9%. A few counts support this clone. The clonotype originates from a man aged 45-60 years who had recovered from COVID-19. This rearrangement joins TRBV7-8 to TRBJ2-7; a weak D match, TRBD1 (6 bases). Sequencing input: peripheral blood. The chain's CDR3 is CASSLGSGVAYEQYF. CDR3 nucleotides: TGTGCCAGCAGCTTAGGGTCAGGGGTGGCCTACGAGCAGTACTTC.